Below are 28 T cell receptor beta chains sequenced from a single sample in a study of blood T cells in healthy people across ages. PCR was performed a second time for roughly 7 to 11 cycles using a sample-barcoded 5' primer and a J-beta primer mix. Each CDR3 protein gets one entry after TCRdb re-called the 5' RACE reads with MiXCR. The sample includes 650,000 to 950,000 distinct CDR3 sequences, around 42% of them seen just once. Sequencing input: blood. Receptors originate from a man aged 55 to 69 in good health.

As for this clonotype: Germline is not matched at one junction end, which may reflect a read error. V is TRBV11-2 and J is TRBJ1-1; 10 bases line up with TRBD1. CDR1 is SGHAT and CDR2 is FQNNGV in the germline V gene. There are 21 residues in the CDR3. The CDR3 DNA follows: TGTGCCAGCAGCTTAGATTATTGGGCCTCTGAGGGCAGACAGGGGGCCACTGAAGCTTACTTT. Encoded protein: CASSLDYWASEGRQGATEAYF.

This clonotype was detected only a few times. J is TRBJ2-5 and V is TRBV28; TRBD2 might be the D (7 bases). Germline CDR1 reads MDHEN; CDR2 reads SYDVKM. This CDR3 comprises 14 residues. The V gene lost 7 bases and the J gene lost 4 bases, with 16 bases spanning the gap. The CDR3 region has the DNA TGTGCCAGCAAAGAGCGGGGAGGGGGAGAGACCCAGTACTTC. Translated: CASKERGGGETQYF.

This clonotype was counted only a few times. The V call is TRBV10-3, the J call TRBJ2-7; possible D gene TRBD2, 6 bases. The CDR3 totals 14 residues. Germline assignment: CDR1 ENHRY and CDR2 SYGVKD. With 5 bases removed from V and 2 bases from J, the gap between germline ends came to 13 bases. The CDR3: CAISRDLPAYEQYF. In DNA, the CDR3 is TGTGCCATCAGTCGGGACTTGCCCGCCTACGAGCAGTACTTC.

This chain joins TRBV20-1 and TRBJ2-4; tentative D call: TRBD1 (6 bases). The J call may be wrong; the DNA end is better matched by TRBJ2-5. Looked up from germline, CDR1 is DFQATT and CDR2 is SNEGSKA (reference sequence). The CDR3 has 16 residues. As DNA, the CDR3 is TGCAGTGCTAGAGATTTAGGTGGGGGCCCACAAGAGACCCAGTACTTC. It specifies CSARDLGGGPQETQYF.

The chain is built from TRBV7-2 and TRBJ2-7; the D gene could be TRBD1 or TRBD2 (5 bases each). CDR3 length equals 15 residues. Germline V gene lookup returns CDR1 SGHTA and CDR2 FQGNSA. Trimming pared 6 bases from V and 3 bases from J, leaving 18 bases between. The CDR3 loop is CASSFLGDPRYEQYF. CDR3 sequence (DNA): TGTGCCAGCAGTTTTCTGGGGGACCCCCGCTACGAGCAGTACTTC.

This clonotype was observed a handful of times. The gene calls are TRBV7-9 and TRBJ2-3; 10 nucleotides agree with TRBD1. The CDR3 is made up of 15 amino acids. Germline CDR1 is SEHNR and CDR2 is FQNEAQ (reference sequence). V lost 5 bases to trimming and J lost 4 bases; unmatched junction nucleotides: 6. CDR3 protein: CASSPYGQGADTQYF. CDR3 nucleotide sequence: TGTGCCAGCAGCCCATACGGACAGGGGGCAGATACGCAGTATTTT.

As to this clonotype: The junction differs from germline at one of its ends, possibly a read error. The chain couples TRBV6-2 or TRBV6-3 to TRBJ2-7; D gene uncertain. This CDR3 comprises 15 residues. CDR1 is MNHEY and CDR2 is SVGEGT in the germline V gene. The DNA of the CDR3 is TGTGCCAGCAGTTACGAAGCGCAAACCTCCCACGAGCAGTACTTC. It encodes CASSYEAQTSHEQYF.

This chain connects TRBV27 to TRBJ1-1; D unclear. The germline V gene encodes CDR1 MNHEY and CDR2 SMNVEV (reference sequence). V was shortened by 1 base and J by 6 bases, with 12 bases between the two germline ends. This CDR3 region has 14 residues. The CDR3 sequence: CASSLYRGIPEAFF. The CDR3 nucleotides are TGTGCCAGCAGTTTATATCGGGGTATCCCTGAAGCTTTCTTT.

The chain recombines TRBV29-1 with TRBJ1-2, with TRBD1 as a possible D gene (5 bases). The CDR3 has 12 residues. Looked up from germline, CDR1 is SQVTM and CDR2 is ANQGSEA. Trimming took off 1 base at V and 13 bases at J, with 16 bases between the two ends. CDR3 amino acids: CSVEVGIAGRTF. Written as DNA, the CDR3 is TGCAGCGTTGAAGTGGGGATTGCAGGGCGCACCTTC. The full variable domain, in which reference TRBV29-1 and TRBJ1-2 provide the parts outside the CDR3, is SAVISQKPSRDICQRGTSLTIQCQVDSQVTMMFWYRQQPGQSLTLIATANQGSEATYESGFVIDKFPISRPNLTFSTLTVSNMSPEDSSIYLCSVEVGIAGRTFGSGTRLTVV.

This clonotype was found a few times. The gene calls are TRBV7-2 and TRBJ2-1; 7 bases line up with TRBD1. Germline CDR1 SGHTA, CDR2 FQGNSA. V lost 5 bases to trimming and J lost 7 bases; unmatched junction nucleotides: 8. The CDR3 extends over 14 amino acids. The CDR3 loop is CASSANRGANEQFF. DNA of the CDR3: TGTGCCAGCAGCGCCAACAGGGGTGCAAATGAGCAGTTCTTC. The whole variable domain, filled in from reference TRBV7-2 and TRBJ2-1, reads GAGVSQSPSNKVTEKGKDVELRCDPISGHTALYWYRQSLGQGLEFLIYFQGNSAPDKSGLPSDRFSAERTGGSVSTLTIQRTQQEDSAVYLCASSANRGANEQFFGPGTRLTVL.

This clonotype was seen more than once but under ten times. V and J are TRBV6-6 and TRBJ1-2; D possibly corresponds to TRBD1 (6 bases). The CDR3 has 15 residues. Germline CDR1 is MNHNY and CDR2 is SVGAGI (reference sequence). The V gene lost 5 bases and the J gene lost 6 bases, with 19 bases spanning the gap. The CDR3 here is CASSKVRTAANGYTF. The CDR3 nucleotides are TGTGCCAGCAGTAAAGTTAGGACAGCGGCCAATGGCTACACCTTC.

The rearrangement links TRBV4-3 to TRBJ2-5; 7 bases agree with TRBD2. Per the germline V gene, CDR1 is LGHNA and CDR2 is YSLEER. CDR3 length: 15 amino acids. With V trimmed by 0 bases and J by 4 bases, 5 bases remained unmatched. CDR3 residues: CASSQDGGWRETQYF. For the CDR3, the DNA is TGCGCCAGCAGCCAAGACGGGGGGTGGAGAGAGACCCAGTACTTC.

This clonotype was detected a few times. The rearrangement joins TRBV11-2 to TRBJ2-5; D is undetermined. Germline assignment: CDR1 SGHAT and CDR2 FQNNGV. The CDR3 loop spans 17 amino acids. V dropped 1 base and J dropped 4 bases, with 19 bases sitting between them. CDR3 DNA sequence: TGTGCCAGCAGCTTAGTGGTCGGTACGAATGGGCGAGAGACCCAGTACTTC. The encoded protein is CASSLVVGTNGRETQYF.

The chain recombines TRBV7-9 with TRBJ2-2; 8 nucleotides agree with TRBD2. V gave up 5 bases and J gave up 3 bases; unmatched junction bases: 8. Germline loops: CDR1 SEHNR, CDR2 FQNEAQ (reference sequence). This CDR3 comprises 16 residues. CDR3 bases: TGTGCCAGCAGCCCCGCGGCTAGCGGGTACACCGGGGAGCTGTTTTTT. Its translation: CASSPAASGYTGELFF.

This clonotype was counted only a few times. The chain is built from TRBV4-3 and TRBJ2-3; D may be TRBD2 (5 bases). Trimming shortened V by 0 bases and J by 12 bases, and 13 bases separated the two germline ends. This CDR3 region has 13 residues. The germline CDR1 and CDR2 sequences are LGHNA and YSLEER. Written as DNA, the CDR3 is TGCGCCAGCAGCCAAGATGGCGGGTCCCGCCAGTATTTT. Translated, it gives CASSQDGGSRQYF.

In its sample, this clonotype was seen a few times. This sequence joins TRBV2 and TRBJ2-5; 8 bases agree with TRBD2. Losses at the gene ends were 6 bases for V and 4 bases for J; bases not matched to a gene: 10. Looked up from germline, CDR1 is SNHLY and CDR2 is FYNNEI. The CDR3 length is 15 residues. CDR3 sequence reads: CASSEVLAVRETQYF. The CDR3 DNA is TGTGCCAGCAGCGAGGTACTAGCGGTACGAGAGACCCAGTACTTC.

The CDR3 protein is CAISESGAVHEQFF. DNA for the CDR3: TGTGCCATCAGTGAGTCGGGGGCAGTCCACGAGCAGTTCTTC. The chain carries TRBV10-3 and TRBJ2-1, with D possibly being TRBD1 (6 bases). Trimming removed 0 bases at V and 10 bases at J, with 13 bases between. The CDR3 runs 14 residues. Germline-derived CDR1 and CDR2 are ENHRY and SYGVKD.

For this clonotype: A clone one base away is much larger, so this may be a read error. This chain uses TRBV29-1 with TRBJ1-5, with a possible D match to TRBD1 (6 bases). Per the germline V gene, CDR1 is SQVTM and CDR2 is ANQGSEA. The CDR3 length is 12 residues. V dropped 4 bases and J dropped 3 bases, with 7 bases sitting between them. In DNA, the CDR3 is TGCAGCGTTGCAGGGGACAATCAGCCCCAGCATTTT. Its translation: CSVAGDNQPQHF.

V is TRBV20-1 and J is TRBJ2-1, with D perhaps assigned TRBD1 or TRBD2 (5 bases each). V was shortened by 0 bases and J by 4 bases, with 13 bases between the two germline ends. This CDR3 is 15 amino acids long. The V gene's germline CDR1 is DFQATT and CDR2 SNEGSKA (reference sequence). The CDR3 sequence is CSARDYRGRYNEQFF. In DNA, the CDR3 is TGCAGTGCTAGAGATTATCGGGGCAGGTACAATGAGCAGTTCTTC.

The sample holds a few counts of this clonotype. V usage is TRBV5-1 and J usage is TRBJ2-7; D perhaps matches TRBD2 (5 bases). Per germline, CDR1 SGHRS and CDR2 YFSETQ. Between the trimmed V and J ends, which lost 3 bases and 2 bases, there was a span of 12 bases. This CDR3 is 14 amino acids long. CDR3 sequence: CASSSSTGTYEQYF. The CDR3 DNA is TGCGCCAGCAGCTCTTCCACGGGGACCTACGAGCAGTACTTC.

CDR3 residues: CASSPPSGDSYNEQYF. CDR3 sequence (DNA): TGTGCCAGCAGCCCGCCGAGCGGGGACTCCTACAATGAGCAGTACTTC. V gene TRBV12-3 or TRBV12-4 combines with J gene TRBJ2-1; 7 bases align to TRBD2. The J call may not be correct, given that the DNA end is closer to TRBJ2-7. The length of the CDR3 is 16 residues.

This clonotype came up a few times. This chain uses TRBV6-2 or TRBV6-3 with TRBJ1-5; tentative D call: TRBD1 (6 bases). Trimming cost V 5 bases and J 5 bases, with 13 bases left between them. From germline, CDR1 is MNHEY and CDR2 SVGEGT. There are 14 residues in the CDR3. CDR3 region: CASSHLTGYQPQHF. The CDR3 nucleotides read TGTGCCAGCAGTCACTTGACAGGTTATCAGCCCCAGCATTTT.

The chain uses TRBV5-1 and TRBJ2-1, with D maybe TRBD1 (6 bases). The V end was cut by 5 bases, the J end by 0 bases, with 18 bases between. There are 17 residues in the CDR3. CDR1 is SGHRS, CDR2 YFSETQ, per germline. CDR3 amino acids: CASSFSGATLSYNEQFF. CDR3 in DNA: TGCGCCAGCAGTTTCTCAGGGGCAACACTCTCCTACAATGAGCAGTTCTTC.

This clonotype came up many times. The chain employs TRBV20-1 and TRBJ2-1; 10 bases fit TRBD2. J lost 13 bases, V lost 1 base, and 7 bases had no gene match. Germline values: CDR1 DFQATT, CDR2 SNEGSKA (reference sequence). The CDR3 runs 13 residues. In DNA, the CDR3 is TGCAGTGCTAGAGTCCCAGCGGGGGGGCGACAGTTCTTC. Its translation is CSARVPAGGRQFF.

The chain combines TRBV20-1 with TRBJ1-5; 11 nucleotides match TRBD1. Trimming took 3 bases from V and 0 from J; bases not matched to a gene: 4. Germline V gives CDR1 DFQATT, CDR2 SNEGSKA (reference sequence). This CDR3 has 16 residues. CDR3 sequence reads: CSAREDRGLSNQPQHF. The CDR3 nucleotides are TGCAGTGCTAGGGAGGACAGGGGGCTTAGCAATCAGCCCCAGCATTTT.

This clonotype was seen a handful of times. The chain combines TRBV15 with TRBJ1-2, with D perhaps TRBD1 (5 bases). The CDR3 consists of 13 residues. Trimming stripped 4 bases from V and 4 bases from J, with 10 bases between. Germline CDR1 is LNHNV and CDR2 is YYDKDF (reference sequence). The CDR3, as DNA: TGTGCCACCAGCAAAGGGGCGACCTATGGCTACACCTTC. It yields the protein CATSKGATYGYTF.

The gene calls are TRBV3-1 and TRBJ2-5, with 7 bases matching TRBD1. Germline CDR1 is LGHDT and CDR2 is YNNKEL (reference sequence). Unmatched junction bases numbered 9, after V lost 2 bases and J lost 12 bases. The CDR3 spans 13 residues. DNA of the CDR3: TGTGCCAGCAGCCAAAAGGGGGCAGGACAAGAGTACTTC. Residues: CASSQKGAGQEYF.

V gene TRBV3-1 combines with J gene TRBJ2-7; no definite D call. The ends were cut back, 2 bases at V and 3 bases at J, with 11 bases in the middle. CDR1 and CDR2 (germline): LGHDT, YNNKEL (reference sequence). The CDR3 has 14 amino acids. The CDR3 spells CASSQNGYYYEQYF. The CDR3 nucleotides are TGTGCCAGCAGCCAAAACGGGTATTACTACGAGCAGTACTTC.